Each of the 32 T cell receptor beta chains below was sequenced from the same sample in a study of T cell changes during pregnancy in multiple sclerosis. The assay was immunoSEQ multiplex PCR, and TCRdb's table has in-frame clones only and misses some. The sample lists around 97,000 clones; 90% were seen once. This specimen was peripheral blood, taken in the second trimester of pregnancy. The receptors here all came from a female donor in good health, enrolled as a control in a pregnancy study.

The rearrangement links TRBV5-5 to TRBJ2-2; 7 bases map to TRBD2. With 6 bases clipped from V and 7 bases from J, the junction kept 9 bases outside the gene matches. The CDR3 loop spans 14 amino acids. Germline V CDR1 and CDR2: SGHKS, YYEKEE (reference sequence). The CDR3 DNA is TGTGCCAGCATTCTCAGCGGGGTTGGCGGGGAGCTGTTTTTT. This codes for CASILSGVGGELFF.

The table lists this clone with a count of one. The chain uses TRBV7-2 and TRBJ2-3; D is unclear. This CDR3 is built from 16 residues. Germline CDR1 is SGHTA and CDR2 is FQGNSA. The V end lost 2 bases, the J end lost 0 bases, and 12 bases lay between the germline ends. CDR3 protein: CASSLQAPSSTDTQYF. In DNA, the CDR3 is TGTGCCAGCAGCTTACAGGCTCCCTCTAGCACAGATACGCAGTATTTT.

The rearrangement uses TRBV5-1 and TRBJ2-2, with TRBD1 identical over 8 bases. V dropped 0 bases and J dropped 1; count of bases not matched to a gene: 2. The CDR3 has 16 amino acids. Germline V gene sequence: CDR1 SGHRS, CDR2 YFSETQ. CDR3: CASSLAGGLNTGELFF. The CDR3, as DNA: TGCGCCAGCAGCTTGGCAGGGGGCTTGAACACCGGGGAGCTGTTTTTT.

The CDR3: CASSVGSGLTDTQYF. The CDR3 DNA reads TGTGCCAGCAGCGTAGGGTCAGGGCTCACAGATACGCAGTATTTT. The chain joins TRBV9 to TRBJ2-3, with D perhaps matching TRBD1 (5 bases). There are 15 residues in the CDR3. V lost 0 bases to trimming and J lost 2 bases, with 10 bases between them. CDR1 is SGDLS, CDR2 YYNGEE, per germline. Drawing the rest from reference TRBV9 and TRBJ2-3, the complete variable domain is DSGVTQTPKHLITATGQRVTLRCSPRSGDLSVYWYQQSLDQGLQFLIQYYNGEERAKGNILERFSAQQFPDLHSELNLSSLELGDSALYFCASSVGSGLTDTQYFGPGTRLTVL.

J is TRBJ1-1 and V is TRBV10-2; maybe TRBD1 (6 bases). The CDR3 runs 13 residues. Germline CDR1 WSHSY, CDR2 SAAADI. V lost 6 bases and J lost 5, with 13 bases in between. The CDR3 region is CASRGGARTEAFF. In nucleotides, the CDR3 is TGCGCCAGCAGGGGGGGGGCGCGTACTGAAGCTTTCTTT.

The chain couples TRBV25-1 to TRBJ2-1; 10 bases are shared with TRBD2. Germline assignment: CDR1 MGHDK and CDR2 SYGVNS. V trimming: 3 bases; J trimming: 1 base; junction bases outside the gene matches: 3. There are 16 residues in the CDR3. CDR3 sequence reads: CASSEGLAISYNEQFF. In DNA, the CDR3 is TGTGCCAGCAGTGAGGGACTAGCGATATCCTACAATGAGCAGTTCTTC. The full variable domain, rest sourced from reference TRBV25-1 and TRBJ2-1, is EADIYQTPRYLVIGTGKKITLECSQTMGHDKMYWYQQDPGMELHLIHYSYGVNSTEKGDLSSESTVSRIRTEHFPLTLESARPSHTSQYLCASSEGLAISYNEQFFGPGTRLTVL.

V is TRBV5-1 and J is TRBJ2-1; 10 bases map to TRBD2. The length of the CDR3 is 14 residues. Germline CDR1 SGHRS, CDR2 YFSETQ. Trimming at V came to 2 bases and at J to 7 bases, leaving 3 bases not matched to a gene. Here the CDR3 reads CASSLLAGNNEQFF. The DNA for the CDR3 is TGCGCCAGCAGCTTACTAGCGGGAAATAATGAGCAGTTCTTC.

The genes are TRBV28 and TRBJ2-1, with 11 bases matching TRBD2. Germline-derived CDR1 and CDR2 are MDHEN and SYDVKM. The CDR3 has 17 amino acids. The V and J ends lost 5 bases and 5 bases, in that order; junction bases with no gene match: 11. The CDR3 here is CASSPTLAGGRDNEQFF. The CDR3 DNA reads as TGTGCCAGCAGTCCCACCCTAGCGGGAGGCCGGGACAATGAGCAGTTCTTC.

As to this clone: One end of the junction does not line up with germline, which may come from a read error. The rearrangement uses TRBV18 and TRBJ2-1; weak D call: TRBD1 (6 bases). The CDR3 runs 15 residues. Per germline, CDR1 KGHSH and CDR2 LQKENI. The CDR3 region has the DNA TGTGCCAGCTCCCCACTGCCCGCAGGGGACAATGAGCAGTTCTTC. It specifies CASSPLPAGDNEQFF.

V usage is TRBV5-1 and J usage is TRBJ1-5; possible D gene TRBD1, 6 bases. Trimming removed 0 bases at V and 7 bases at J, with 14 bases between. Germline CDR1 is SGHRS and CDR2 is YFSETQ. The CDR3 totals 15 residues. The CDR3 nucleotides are TGCGCCAGCAGCTTGGATGTGGGGGCTGGCCAGCCCCAGCATTTT. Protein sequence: CASSLDVGAGQPQHF.

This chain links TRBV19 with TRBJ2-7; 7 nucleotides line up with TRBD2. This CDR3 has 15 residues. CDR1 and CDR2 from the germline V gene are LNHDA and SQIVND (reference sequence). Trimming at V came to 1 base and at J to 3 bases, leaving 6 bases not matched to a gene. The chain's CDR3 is CASSIGLASHYEQYF. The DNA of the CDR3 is TGTGCCAGTAGTATAGGACTAGCCTCCCACTACGAGCAGTACTTC.

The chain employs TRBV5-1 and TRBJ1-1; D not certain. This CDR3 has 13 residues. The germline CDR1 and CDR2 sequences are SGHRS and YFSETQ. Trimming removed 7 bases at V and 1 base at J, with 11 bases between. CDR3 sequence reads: CASFPPGNTEAFF. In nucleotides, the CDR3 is TGCGCCAGCTTCCCGCCGGGGAACACTGAAGCTTTCTTT.

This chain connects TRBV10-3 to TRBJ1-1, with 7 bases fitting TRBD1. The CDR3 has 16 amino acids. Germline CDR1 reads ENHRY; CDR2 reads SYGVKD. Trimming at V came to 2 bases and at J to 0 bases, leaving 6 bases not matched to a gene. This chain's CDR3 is CAISEGPGQMNTEAFF. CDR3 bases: TGTGCCATCAGTGAGGGGCCGGGACAGATGAACACTGAAGCTTTCTTT.

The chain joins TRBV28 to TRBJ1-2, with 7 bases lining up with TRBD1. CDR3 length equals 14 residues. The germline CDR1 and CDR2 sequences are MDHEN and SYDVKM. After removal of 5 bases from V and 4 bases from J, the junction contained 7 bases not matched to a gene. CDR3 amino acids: CASSPGTESYGYTF. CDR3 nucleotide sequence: TGTGCCAGCAGTCCAGGGACAGAAAGCTATGGCTACACCTTC.

CDR3 protein: CSVGRTGSYEQYF. As DNA, the CDR3 is TGCAGCGTTGGAAGGACAGGGTCCTACGAGCAGTACTTC. V is TRBV29-1 and J is TRBJ2-7, with 8 bases fitting TRBD1. Germline trimming cut 4 bases from V and 1 base from J; bases unmatched to any gene: 3. The CDR3 extends over 13 amino acids. CDR1 and CDR2 from the germline V gene are SQVTM and ANQGSEA.

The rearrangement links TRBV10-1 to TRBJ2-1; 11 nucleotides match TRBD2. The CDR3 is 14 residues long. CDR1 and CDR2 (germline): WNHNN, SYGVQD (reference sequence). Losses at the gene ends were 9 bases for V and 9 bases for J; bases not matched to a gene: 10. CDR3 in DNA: TGCGCCAGGCTTACTAGCGGGAGAGTACGTGAGCAGTTCTTC. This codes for CARLTSGRVREQFF.

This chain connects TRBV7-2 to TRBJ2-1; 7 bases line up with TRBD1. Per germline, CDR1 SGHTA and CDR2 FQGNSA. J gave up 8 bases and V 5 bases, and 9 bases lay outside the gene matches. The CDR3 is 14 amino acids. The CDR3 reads CASSQGTDLDEQFF. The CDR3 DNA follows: TGTGCCAGCAGCCAAGGGACAGATCTCGATGAGCAGTTCTTC.

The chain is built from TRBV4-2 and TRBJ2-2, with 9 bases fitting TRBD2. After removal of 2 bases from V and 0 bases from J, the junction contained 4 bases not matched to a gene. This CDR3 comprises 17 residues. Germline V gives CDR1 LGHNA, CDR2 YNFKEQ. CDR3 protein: CASSQRLAETNTGELFF. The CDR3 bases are TGTGCCAGCAGCCAACGACTAGCGGAAACGAACACCGGGGAGCTGTTTTTT.

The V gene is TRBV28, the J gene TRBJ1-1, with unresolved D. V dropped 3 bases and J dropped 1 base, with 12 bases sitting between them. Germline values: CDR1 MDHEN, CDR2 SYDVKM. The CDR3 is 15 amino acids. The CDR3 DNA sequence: TGTGCCAGCAGTTTTAATTTCCCAGAGAACACTGAAGCTTTCTTT. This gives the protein CASSFNFPENTEAFF.

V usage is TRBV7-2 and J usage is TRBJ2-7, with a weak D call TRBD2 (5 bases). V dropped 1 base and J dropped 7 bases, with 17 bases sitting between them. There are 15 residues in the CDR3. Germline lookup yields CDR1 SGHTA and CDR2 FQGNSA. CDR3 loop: CASSLGAGGSQEQYF. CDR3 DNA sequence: TGTGCCAGCAGCTTAGGGGCAGGAGGTAGCCAGGAGCAGTACTTC.

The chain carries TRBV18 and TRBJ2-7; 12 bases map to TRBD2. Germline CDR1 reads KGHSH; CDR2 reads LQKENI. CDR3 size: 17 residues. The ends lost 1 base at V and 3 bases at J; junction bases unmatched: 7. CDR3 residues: CASSPLLGTSGHYEQYF. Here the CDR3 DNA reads TGTGCCAGCTCACCACTCTTGGGGACTAGCGGGCACTACGAGCAGTACTTC.

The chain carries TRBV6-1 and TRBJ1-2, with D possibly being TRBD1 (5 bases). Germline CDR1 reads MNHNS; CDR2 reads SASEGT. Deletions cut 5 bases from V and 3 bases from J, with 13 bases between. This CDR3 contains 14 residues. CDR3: CASSSVPRDYGYTF. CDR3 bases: TGTGCCAGCAGTTCTGTCCCCAGGGACTATGGCTACACCTTC.

CDR3 residues: CASSPNHRLADSTDTQYF. CDR3 in DNA: TGTGCCAGCAGCCCGAACCACAGACTAGCGGATAGCACAGATACGCAGTATTTT. The chain has TRBV28 and TRBJ2-3; TRBD2 matches at 9 bases. In germline, CDR1 is MDHEN, CDR2 SYDVKM. The CDR3 is 18 residues long. The J segment lost 0 bases and the V segment lost 6 bases, leaving 13 bases of the junction unmatched.

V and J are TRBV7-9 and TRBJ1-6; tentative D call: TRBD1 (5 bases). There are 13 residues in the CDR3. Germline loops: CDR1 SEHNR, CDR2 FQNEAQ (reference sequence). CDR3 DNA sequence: TGTGCGTTCGGGGGACGGTATAATTCACCCCTCCACTTT. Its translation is CAFGGRYNSPLHF.

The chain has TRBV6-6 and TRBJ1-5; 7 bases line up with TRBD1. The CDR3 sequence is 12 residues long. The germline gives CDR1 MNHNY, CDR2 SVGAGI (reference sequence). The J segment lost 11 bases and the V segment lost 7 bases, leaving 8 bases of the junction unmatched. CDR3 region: CASTPDRMTQHF. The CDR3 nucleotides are TGTGCCAGCACCCCGGACAGGATGACCCAGCATTTT.

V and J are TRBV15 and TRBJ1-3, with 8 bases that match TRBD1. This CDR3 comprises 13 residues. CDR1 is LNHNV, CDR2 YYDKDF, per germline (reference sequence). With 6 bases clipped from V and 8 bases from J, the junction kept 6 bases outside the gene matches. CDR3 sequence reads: CATRDRAKDTIYF. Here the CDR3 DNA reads TGTGCCACCAGGGACAGGGCGAAGGACACCATATATTTT.

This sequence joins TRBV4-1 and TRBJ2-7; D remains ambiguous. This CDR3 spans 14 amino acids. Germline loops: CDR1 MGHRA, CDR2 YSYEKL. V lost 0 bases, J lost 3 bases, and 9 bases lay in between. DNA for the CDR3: TGCGCCAGCAGCCAAGATGAGCCCGACTACGAGCAGTACTTC. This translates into CASSQDEPDYEQYF.

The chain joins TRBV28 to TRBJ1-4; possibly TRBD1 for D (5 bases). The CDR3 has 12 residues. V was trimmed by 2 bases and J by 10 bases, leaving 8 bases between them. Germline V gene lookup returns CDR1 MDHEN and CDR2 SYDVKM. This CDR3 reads CASSLLGRKLFF. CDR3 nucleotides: TGTGCCAGCAGTTTACTGGGGCGAAAACTGTTTTTT. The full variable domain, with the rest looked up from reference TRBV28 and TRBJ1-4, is DVKVTQSSRYLVKRTGEKVFLECVQDMDHENMFWYRQDPGLGLRLIYFSYDVKMKEKGDIPEGYSVSREKKERFSLILESASTNQTSMYLCASSLLGRKLFFGSGTQLSVL.

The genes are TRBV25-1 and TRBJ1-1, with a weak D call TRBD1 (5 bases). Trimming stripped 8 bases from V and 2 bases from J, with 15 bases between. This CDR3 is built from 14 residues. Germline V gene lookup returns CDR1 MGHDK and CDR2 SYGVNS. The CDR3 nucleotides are TGTGCCAGCTCCCTGGGGGGATTCAACACTGAAGCTTTCTTT. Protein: CASSLGGFNTEAFF.

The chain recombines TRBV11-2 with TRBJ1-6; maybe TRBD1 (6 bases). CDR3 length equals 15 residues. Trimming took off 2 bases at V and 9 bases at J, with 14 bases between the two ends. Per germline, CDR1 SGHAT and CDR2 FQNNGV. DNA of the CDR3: TGTGCCAGCAGCTTATGGGCAGGGGAAAGTTCACCCCTCCACTTT. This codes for CASSLWAGESSPLHF.

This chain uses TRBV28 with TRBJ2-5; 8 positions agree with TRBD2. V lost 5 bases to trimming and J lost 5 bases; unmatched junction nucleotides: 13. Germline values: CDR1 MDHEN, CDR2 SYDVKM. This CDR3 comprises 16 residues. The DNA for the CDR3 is TGTGCCAGCAGTAGGGGACTAGGGGCAGCGGAGGAGACCCAGTACTTC. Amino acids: CASSRGLGAAEETQYF.

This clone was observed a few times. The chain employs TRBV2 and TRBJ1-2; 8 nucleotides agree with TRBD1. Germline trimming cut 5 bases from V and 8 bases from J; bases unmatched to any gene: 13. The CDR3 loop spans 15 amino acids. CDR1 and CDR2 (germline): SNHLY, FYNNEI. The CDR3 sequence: CASSPRTGNVYGYTF. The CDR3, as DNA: TGTGCCAGCAGTCCCCGGACAGGGAATGTCTACGGCTACACCTTC.